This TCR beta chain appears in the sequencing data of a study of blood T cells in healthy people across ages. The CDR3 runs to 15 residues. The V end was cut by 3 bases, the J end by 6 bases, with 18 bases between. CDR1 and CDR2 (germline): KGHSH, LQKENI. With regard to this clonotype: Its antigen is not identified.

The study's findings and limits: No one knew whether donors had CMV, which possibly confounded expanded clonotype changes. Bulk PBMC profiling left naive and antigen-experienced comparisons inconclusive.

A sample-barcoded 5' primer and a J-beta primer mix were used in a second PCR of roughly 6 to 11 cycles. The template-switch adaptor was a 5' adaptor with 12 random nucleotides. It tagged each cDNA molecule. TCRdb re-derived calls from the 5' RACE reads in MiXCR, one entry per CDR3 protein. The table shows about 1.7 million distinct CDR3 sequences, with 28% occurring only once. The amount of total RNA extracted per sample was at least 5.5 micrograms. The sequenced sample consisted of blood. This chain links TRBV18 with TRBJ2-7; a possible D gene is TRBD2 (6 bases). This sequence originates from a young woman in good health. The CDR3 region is CASSPGTLPPLEQYF. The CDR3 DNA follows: TGTGCCAGCTCACCCGGGACTCTGCCCCCTCTCGAGCAGTACTTC.